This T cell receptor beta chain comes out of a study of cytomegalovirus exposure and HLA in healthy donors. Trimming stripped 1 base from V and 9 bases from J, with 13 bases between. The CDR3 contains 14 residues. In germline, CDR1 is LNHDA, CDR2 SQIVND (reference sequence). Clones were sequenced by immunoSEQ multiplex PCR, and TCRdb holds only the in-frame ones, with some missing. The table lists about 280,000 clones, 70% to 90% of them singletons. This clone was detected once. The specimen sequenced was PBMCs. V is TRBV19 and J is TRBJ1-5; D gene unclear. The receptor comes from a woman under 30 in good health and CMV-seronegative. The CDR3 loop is CASSIAEPGRPQHF. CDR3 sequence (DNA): TGTGCCAGTAGTATAGCGGAACCGGGGAGGCCCCAGCATTTT.